This T cell receptor beta chain came from a study of blood T cell repertoires in COVID-19 (dated by TCRdb to the early 2020s). Background for the entire study: Samples covering the acute and convalescent phases of COVID-19 were provided by collaborators in the United States, Italy and Spain. The material from the prospective study consisted of cDNA or gDNA derived from T cells, B-cell-depleted T cells, or PBMCs. The repertoires were made available in a free public database intended to serve as a resource for research on the immune response to SARS-CoV-2. Subjects who had been exposed to COVID-19, were actively infected with it, or had recovered from it provided the deeply sampled blood TCRbeta repertoires that made up the dataset. Where available, HLA class I and class II types were taken from metadata supplied by the sample provider and were not determined by assay-based typing. Nearly every sample came with metadata listing a de-identified subject ID, COVID-19 status, age in years and sex. Samples were obtained from the ongoing ImmuneRACE study (first 160 participants) and from 950 to 1,500 subjects provided by 6 global collaborators. Overall study outcomes, separate from this receptor: How much clinical and demographic metadata was included differed by source and by participant, and the metadata was provided uncurated.

Concerning this clone: Its recognized antigen is unknown. No base-level quality is on record; no much larger clone is a single base apart. The same CDR3 is also encoded by other DNA sequences in this sample.

TCRbeta CDR3 regions were amplified from genomic DNA by means of the immunoSEQ Assay, a bias-controlled multiplex PCR. As for how the authors treated the data: The number of nucleated cells in each sample was estimated from the amplification of reference gene primers within the assay. Sequence reads were collapsed and filtered to measure the absolute abundance of every unique TCRbeta CDR3 rearrangement. For each sample, productive Simpson clonality was calculated as the square root of Simpson's diversity index across productive rearrangements. In TCRdb, the immuneACCESS table is reduced to in-frame sequences with V and J assigned. These tables do not hold every clone; where another copy was compared, an unresolved V gene accounts for under half, and the others remain unexplained. The V and J calls and clone size were taken over from that table, and D and trimming were inferred from the DNA. The sample contains fewer than 250,000 clones, 83% of them found a single time. The ten biggest clones cover 3% to 4.5% of the sample.

Participants in the prospective study were enrolled through a virtual design, were aged roughly 18 to 100 years, and lived in some 24 United States geographic areas. In the prospective study, participants were assigned to cohorts based on the clinical history participants reported in a screening survey and a study questionnaire. Exposed participants were defined as having been in contact with someone with a PCR-confirmed or clinician-diagnosed COVID-19 case within 2 weeks of study entry. Each participant in the prospective study had whole blood, serum and a nasopharyngeal or oropharyngeal swab collected by mobile phlebotomists. Additional blood draws and questionnaires over an approximately two-month period could optionally be provided by prospective study participants. Prospective study blood samples were shipped either frozen or at room temperature before DNA extraction. The CDR3 sequence holds 13 residues, the cysteine and phenylalanine included. Here the CDR3 DNA is all that survives: 39 bases in frame from base 1. V is shortened by 2 bases, J by 4 bases, and the region joining them spans 9 bases. Per the germline V gene (reference sequence), GTSNPN is the CDR1 and SVGIG is the CDR2.

This TCR came from a woman aged 40-49 years who had been exposed to COVID-19. Specimen: PBMCs or T cells enriched from blood (not recorded which). The V and J segments used are TRBV30 and TRBJ1-5, with a tentative D gene TRBD1 over 6 matching bases. The encoded CDR3 is CAWSPRGNQPQHF. The nucleotide sequence reads TGTGCCTGGAGTCCGAGGGGGAATCAGCCCCAGCATTTT.